This T cell receptor beta chain was retrieved from a study of OX40 agonist ivuxolimab in advanced cancers. TCRdb keeps only in-frame clones here, not all; method: immunoSEQ multiplex PCR. The data contain over 15,000 clones, around nine tenths of them singletons. This CDR3 has 17 amino acids. The germline gives CDR1 MDHEN, CDR2 SYDVKM. V was cut by 5 bases and J by 4 bases, with 21 bases left in between. V is TRBV28 and J is TRBJ2-1; D is perhaps TRBD2 (6 bases). The material sequenced was CD4+ or CD8+ T cells sorted from blood, taken in a trial of the OX40 agonist ivuxolimab. This clonotype was obtained from an adult with an advanced solid tumor such as melanoma, head and neck, liver or kidney cancer. CDR3 protein: CASSHPPMSRDYNEQFF. The CDR3 region has the DNA TGTGCCAGCAGTCACCCCCCTATGTCGCGGGATTACAATGAGCAGTTCTTC.